Each of the 28 T cell receptor beta chains below was sequenced from the same sample in a study of cytomegalovirus exposure and HLA in healthy donors. Primers included in the PCR were 60 Vbeta and 13 Jbeta primers. TCRdb's copy holds only in-frame clones and misses some; the assay was immunoSEQ multiplex PCR. The data show fewer than 200,000 clones, with 65% to 90% seen just once and approximately 2% held by the top ten. The sequenced sample was PBMCs. Source of these receptors: a human donor in good health.

The rearrangement uses TRBV4-3 and TRBJ1-5; D remains ambiguous. There are 15 residues in the CDR3. Trimming removed 1 base at V and 4 bases at J, with 11 bases between. The germline CDR1 and CDR2 sequences are LGHNA and YSLEER. The DNA of the CDR3 is TGCGCCAGCAGCCAAGCGGCTCGGGGTAATCAGCCCCAGCATTTT. Its translation is CASSQAARGNQPQHF.

This clone was seen only a few times. This chain connects TRBV4-2 to TRBJ1-1; TRBD1 is a possible D gene (5 bases). In germline, CDR1 is LGHNA, CDR2 YNFKEQ. The V end was cut by 1 base, the J end by 0 bases, with 18 bases between. The CDR3 totals 18 residues. In DNA form, the CDR3 reads TGTGCCAGCAGCCAAGCCCTAACGGCGGGGGGTTTGAACACTGAAGCTTTCTTT. It codes for CASSQALTAGGLNTEAFF.

The V and J genes are TRBV10-3 and TRBJ2-1; 7 positions agree with TRBD2. Germline CDR1 is ENHRY and CDR2 is SYGVKD. The CDR3 totals 17 residues. Trimming removed 2 bases from V and 4 bases from J; junction bases left unmatched: 11. CDR3: CAISEPSGGIYYNEQFF. The DNA for the CDR3 is TGTGCCATCAGTGAGCCGTCCGGGGGGATTTATTACAATGAGCAGTTCTTC.

This clone has more than one count but fewer than ten. The V call is TRBV4-1, the J call TRBJ2-2; D not resolved. Trimming took 1 base from V and 0 from J, leaving 15 bases between them. From germline, CDR1 is MGHRA and CDR2 YSYEKL. The CDR3 sequence is 18 residues long. The CDR3 DNA is TGCGCCAGCAGCCAAGGTACCCTGACGGGTGCGAACACCGGGGAGCTGTTTTTT. It is translated as CASSQGTLTGANTGELFF.

V gene TRBV11-3 combines with J gene TRBJ1-4, with TRBD1 matching over 9 bases. This CDR3 contains 12 residues. Germline V CDR1 and CDR2: SGHNT, YENEEA. Trimming cost V 11 bases and J 6 bases; bases outside gene matches: 4. This CDR3 reads CARWDRDEKLFF. In nucleotides, the CDR3 is TGTGCCCGATGGGACAGGGATGAAAAACTGTTTTTT.

This clone turned up a few times. CDR3 in DNA: TGTGCCAGCAGCCCGGAAGGGACAGGGGGCACTGAAGCTTTCTTT. It codes for CASSPEGTGGTEAFF. The chain combines TRBV11-2 with TRBJ1-1, with TRBD1 identical over 11 bases. The CDR3 loop spans 15 amino acids. Germline CDR1 is SGHAT and CDR2 is FQNNGV. V was clipped by 5 bases and J by 4 bases; unmatched bases: 6.

The gene calls are TRBV10-3 and TRBJ1-1; no clear D gene. Germline V CDR1 and CDR2: ENHRY, SYGVKD. This CDR3 comprises 21 residues. V lost 0 bases and J lost 1, with 27 bases in between. The CDR3 sequence: CAISESKNHIDADISNTEAFF. CDR3 DNA sequence: TGTGCCATCAGTGAGTCGAAGAACCATATCGACGCCGACATATCGAACACTGAAGCTTTCTTT.

CDR3 nucleotides: TGTGCCAGCAGCTTATTCAGGGGGCTGGATGAGCAGTTCTTC. Translating it yields CASSLFRGLDEQFF. The chain is built from TRBV11-3 and TRBJ2-1; the match to TRBD1 covers 8 bases. The CDR3 runs 14 residues. Germline V CDR1 and CDR2: SGHNT, YENEEA. J was trimmed by 8 bases and V by 2 bases; bases with no gene match: 5.

The rearrangement joins TRBV9 to TRBJ2-7; TRBD1 aligns across 9 bases. V gave up 4 bases and J gave up 6 bases; unmatched junction bases: 5. CDR3 length equals 13 residues. CDR1 and CDR2 from the germline V gene are SGDLS and YYNGEE. CDR3 loop: CASSPDRGAEQYF. The DNA for the CDR3 is TGTGCCAGCAGCCCCGACAGGGGGGCCGAGCAGTACTTC.

The gene calls are TRBV27 and TRBJ1-6; D possibly corresponds to TRBD1 (6 bases). Germline CDR1 reads MNHEY; CDR2 reads SMNVEV (reference sequence). The V end lost 3 bases, the J end lost 11 bases, and 23 bases lay between the germline ends. The CDR3 is 17 residues long. This chain's CDR3 is CASSFRQALISGAPLHF. In nucleotides, the CDR3 is TGTGCCAGCAGTTTCCGACAGGCCCTGATATCGGGTGCACCCCTCCACTTT.

The chain is built from TRBV19 and TRBJ2-7; TRBD1 matches 8 bases. Germline assignment: CDR1 LNHDA and CDR2 SQIVND (reference sequence). The CDR3 loop spans 14 amino acids. With V trimmed by 10 bases and J by 6 bases, 14 bases remained unmatched. The CDR3 reads CAKRQGARRSEQYF. For the CDR3, the DNA is TGTGCCAAGAGGCAGGGGGCGCGACGGAGCGAGCAGTACTTC.

CDR3 in DNA: TGTGCCACCAGCAGAGCTGACAGGGGCTACACCTTC. It codes for CATSRADRGYTF. The chain joins TRBV15 to TRBJ1-2; possibly TRBD1 for D (6 bases). CDR3 length equals 12 residues. V was cut by 1 base and J by 8 bases, with 8 bases left in between. The germline CDR1 and CDR2 sequences are LNHNV and YYDKDF (reference sequence). The full variable domain, in which reference TRBV15 and TRBJ1-2 provide the parts outside the CDR3, is DAMVIQNPRYQVTQFGKPVTLSCSQTLNHNVMYWYQQKSSQAPKLLFHYYDKDFNNEADTPDNFQSRRPNTSFCFLDIRSPGLGDTAMYLCATSRADRGYTFGSGTRLTVV.

This clone was detected only a few times. This CDR3 is CASSDSSGGHNEQFF. In DNA form, the CDR3 reads TGTGCCAGCAGTGACTCATCGGGGGGGCACAATGAGCAGTTCTTC. The J gene is TRBJ2-1, the V gene TRBV6-4; 8 bases are shared with TRBD2. This CDR3 has 15 amino acids. Trimming cost V 0 bases and J 5 bases; bases outside gene matches: 3. The germline CDR1 and CDR2 sequences are MRHNA and SNTAGT.

This clone came up once. V gene TRBV6-5 combines with J gene TRBJ1-1; D is unresolved. Trimming shortened V by 6 bases and J by 3 bases, and 8 bases separated the two germline ends. CDR1 and CDR2 (germline): MNHEY, SVGAGI. CDR3 length equals 12 residues. CDR3 coding DNA: TGTGCCAGCAGCCGCCGGGACACTGAAGCTTTCTTT. The encoded protein is CASSRRDTEAFF.

The genes are TRBV19 and TRBJ1-1, with D possibly matching TRBD1 (5 bases). CDR3 size: 13 residues. Germline CDR1 is LNHDA and CDR2 is SQIVND (reference sequence). The V end lost 4 bases, the J end lost 2 bases, and 8 bases lay between the germline ends. DNA for the CDR3: TGTGCCAGTAGTAATCAGGGTAACACTGAAGCTTTCTTT. This sequence encodes CASSNQGNTEAFF. Filled out from reference TRBV19 and TRBJ1-1, the complete variable domain reads DGGITQSPKYLFRKEGQNVTLSCEQNLNHDAMYWYRQDPGQGLRLIYYSQIVNDFQKGDIAEGYSVSREKKESFPLTVTSAQKNPTAFYLCASSNQGNTEAFFGQGTRLTVV.

In this sample, this clone turned up once. V gene TRBV4-1 combines with J gene TRBJ2-7; D ambiguous. CDR3 length: 14 residues. In germline, CDR1 is MGHRA, CDR2 YSYEKL. With 4 bases removed from V and 0 bases from J, the gap between germline ends came to 10 bases. This CDR3 is CASSLSVSSYEQYF. Written as DNA, the CDR3 is TGCGCCAGCAGCCTGAGCGTAAGCTCCTACGAGCAGTACTTC.

A word on this clone: Sequence at one end of the junction differs from germline and may be a read error. This CDR3 is also generated by other DNA sequences in the sample. This chain joins TRBV6-5 and TRBJ1-5; 7 bases are shared with TRBD1. This CDR3 has 15 amino acids. CDR1 is MNHEY and CDR2 is SVGAGI in the germline V gene. CDR3 sequence reads: CASSQNRGGNQPQHF. The CDR3 DNA reads as TGTGCCAGCAGTCAGAACAGGGGAGGCAATCAGCCCCAGCACTTT.

The chain carries TRBV15 and TRBJ2-7; tentative D call: TRBD2 (6 bases). The CDR3 sequence is 13 residues long. Germline CDR1 and CDR2: LNHNV and YYDKDF (reference sequence). V lost 4 bases, J lost 6 bases, and 13 bases lay in between. CDR3 DNA: TGTGCCACCAGCACCCGGCGGGACGGCGAGCAGTACTTC. Encoded protein: CATSTRRDGEQYF.

The chain is built from TRBV5-5 and TRBJ1-5; D gene ambiguous. The CDR3 has 14 amino acids. Germline CDR1 SGHKS, CDR2 YYEKEE (reference sequence). The germline V and J ends were trimmed by 1 base and 2 bases, with 7 bases remaining between them. The DNA for the CDR3 is TGTGCCAGCAGCTTGTCAGTCGGCAATCAGCCCCAGCATTTT. It yields the protein CASSLSVGNQPQHF. The entire variable domain, with the rest obtained from reference TRBV5-5 and TRBJ1-5, is as follows: DAGVTQSPTHLIKTRGQQVTLRCSPISGHKSVSWYQQVLGQGPQFIFQYYEKEERGRGNFPDRFSARQFPNYSSELNVNALLLGDSALYLCASSLSVGNQPQHFGDGTRLSIL.

This clone was recorded once. The V and J genes are TRBV6-5 and TRBJ1-6, with D possibly TRBD1 on 5 matching bases. Germline CDR1 and CDR2: MNHEY and SVGAGI. V was trimmed by 7 bases and J by 4 bases, leaving 14 bases between them. The CDR3 runs 15 residues. Here the CDR3 reads CASTQGLGYNSPLHF. The CDR3 DNA is TGTGCCAGCACCCAGGGCCTGGGGTATAATTCACCCCTCCACTTT.

This clone was observed a handful of times. This chain connects TRBV7-9 to TRBJ2-5, with 8 bases that match TRBD1. Germline lookup yields CDR1 SEHNR and CDR2 FQNEAQ (reference sequence). This CDR3 has 14 amino acids. V shed 4 bases, J shed 1 base, and the junction held 2 bases outside the gene matches. The chain's CDR3 is CASSSGQGQETQYF. As DNA, the CDR3 is TGTGCCAGCAGCTCAGGACAGGGCCAAGAGACCCAGTACTTC.

V and J are TRBV6-1 and TRBJ1-5, with 10 bases that match TRBD1. V lost 4 bases to trimming and J lost 6 bases; unmatched junction nucleotides: 12. Germline lookup yields CDR1 MNHNS and CDR2 SASEGT. This CDR3 is 17 amino acids long. CDR3 DNA: TGTGCCAGCAGTGTGGAAAGGGGACAGGGGTCGGGTCAGCCCCAGCATTTT. Encoded protein: CASSVERGQGSGQPQHF.

This clone has only a few counts. The gene calls are TRBV19 and TRBJ1-5; 10 bases map to TRBD1. The CDR3 extends over 13 amino acids. Trimming at V came to 8 bases and at J to 5 bases, leaving 3 bases not matched to a gene. CDR1 LNHDA and CDR2 SQIVND come from the germline V gene (reference sequence). The CDR3 DNA reads as TGTGCCAGTCGCGGACAGGGGGATCAGCCCCAGCATTTT. Protein sequence: CASRGQGDQPQHF. The whole variable domain, filled in from reference TRBV19 and TRBJ1-5, reads DGGITQSPKYLFRKEGQNVTLSCEQNLNHDAMYWYRQDPGQGLRLIYYSQIVNDFQKGDIAEGYSVSREKKESFPLTVTSAQKNPTAFYLCASRGQGDQPQHFGDGTRLSIL.

The rearrangement uses TRBV27 and TRBJ2-2, with no clear D. Germline V gene lookup returns CDR1 MNHEY and CDR2 SMNVEV (reference sequence). This CDR3 has 15 amino acids. Trimming shortened V by 7 bases and J by 5 bases, and 17 bases separated the two germline ends. The CDR3 region has the DNA TGTGCCAGCACCACCGGGTCCGGTGAGACCGGGGAGCTGTTTTTT. Amino acids: CASTTGSGETGELFF.

In this sample, this clone turned up once. V is TRBV7-2 and J is TRBJ2-7; 7 bases match TRBD1. Per the germline V gene, CDR1 is SGHTA and CDR2 is FQGNSA. After removal of 5 bases from V and 3 bases from J, the junction contained 4 bases not matched to a gene. The CDR3 totals 13 residues. The chain's CDR3 is CASSRDRVYEQYF. CDR3 DNA sequence: TGTGCCAGCAGCCGCGACAGGGTCTACGAGCAGTACTTC.

The table lists this clone with a count of one. This sequence joins TRBV9 and TRBJ1-6; D not certain. The CDR3 has 14 amino acids. V was shortened by 2 bases and J by 7 bases, with 10 bases between the two germline ends. Looked up from germline, CDR1 is SGDLS and CDR2 is YYNGEE. The CDR3 region is CASSVENSNSPLHF. Here the CDR3 DNA reads TGTGCCAGCAGCGTCGAGAATTCCAATTCACCCCTCCACTTT.

The V and J genes are TRBV2 and TRBJ2-2; possible D gene TRBD1, 5 bases. The V gene lost 7 bases and the J gene lost 3 bases, with 15 bases spanning the gap. From germline, CDR1 is SNHLY and CDR2 FYNNEI. CDR3 length equals 15 residues. Here the CDR3 DNA reads TGTGCCAGCACCCCCAGGGCCACCTACACCGGGGAGCTGTTTTTT. Translated: CASTPRATYTGELFF.

The chain is built from TRBV7-2 and TRBJ2-5; the D is unclear. CDR1 SGHTA and CDR2 FQGNSA come from the germline V gene. The CDR3 has 11 residues. Deletions cut 4 bases from V and 3 bases from J, with 3 bases between. CDR3 amino acids: CASSSKETQYF. CDR3 DNA sequence: TGTGCCAGCAGCTCCAAAGAGACCCAGTACTTC.